This T cell receptor beta chain derives from a study of beta chain features in type 1 diabetes. Germline V lookup: CDR1 MDHEN, CDR2 SYDVKM. The J segment lost 6 bases and the V segment lost 1 base, leaving 5 bases of the junction unmatched. This CDR3 contains 15 residues. Isolated RNA was reverse transcribed in full, so expressed TCRB transcripts were sequenced. The protocol was immunoSEQ multiplex PCR, while the TCRdb copy is restricted to in-frame clones and leaves out a portion. Among hundreds of thousands of clones listed, approximately 30% were seen once. The origin of this receptor is a man aged 18 to 29 in good health. The J gene is TRBJ2-2, the V gene TRBV28, with 7 bases lining up with TRBD2. Sample: naive CD4+ T cells from blood. Here the CDR3 DNA reads TGTGCCAGCAGTTTATCGGAGGCGGGGGCCGGGGAGCTGTTTTTT. Residues: CASSLSEAGAGELFF.